The rows below give T cell receptor beta chains drawn from one sample of a study of technical replicates of blood from several donors. Here immunoSEQ multiplex PCR was the method, and the copy in TCRdb shows in-frame clones only, minus some. The profile shows fewer than 95,000 clones, approximately 95% of them singletons. The sequencing input was T cells isolated from PBMCs. Every receptor here comes from a human donor in good health. Each CDR3 is given with its conserved first and last residue. D genes are given only for firm matches. Size tells how often a clone was seen (once, few, many) or the class of an expanded clone, and some rows leave it out.

D gene	CDR3 length	V gene	clone size	J gene	CDR3 DNA	CDR3 protein
TRBD2	15	TRBV7-8	-	TRBJ2-7	TGTGCCAGCAGCTTAGCGGGTAGCGGGAGTTACGAGCAGTACTTC	CASSLAGSGSYEQYF
-	12	TRBV6-1	-	TRBJ1-2	TGTGCCAGCAGTCGTTCGAACAGTGGCTACACCTTC	CASSRSNSGYTF
TRBD1	14	TRBV5-4	-	TRBJ1-1	TGTGCCAGCAGCTACAAGACAGGGGTCTCTGAAGCTTTCTTT	CASSYKTGVSEAFF
-	13	TRBV6-5	-	TRBJ1-1	TGTGCCAGCAGTAGGGGAACAGTCACTGAAGCTTTCTTT	CASSRGTVTEAFF
-	14	TRBV27	few	TRBJ1-4	TGTGCCAGCAGTTTATATGGGGGCGGTGGAAAACTGTTTTTT	CASSLYGGGGKLFF
TRBD1	14	TRBV29-1	-	TRBJ1-5	TGCAGCGTTGAGACGGGGACAGTTAATCAGCCCCAGCATTTT	CSVETGTVNQPQHF
-	13	TRBV6-1	-	TRBJ1-6	TGTGCCAGCACCAGAGGAGGGTCCCAACCCCTCCACTTT	CASTRGGSQPLHF
TRBD1	13	TRBV6-6	-	TRBJ1-2	TGTGCCAGCAGTAGGACAGGGGACTATGGCTACACCTTC	CASSRTGDYGYTF
TRBD1	15	TRBV6-1	-	TRBJ2-2	TGTGCCAGCATCATGGCAGGGGGCTACGGCGGGGAGCTGTTTTTT	CASIMAGGYGGELFF
TRBD2	14	TRBV2	-	TRBJ2-1	TGTGCCAGCAGTGGGGAGCGGGAGGGCAATGAGCAGTTCTTC	CASSGEREGNEQFF
TRBD1	14	TRBV25-1	-	TRBJ1-2	TGTGCCAGCAGCGGACAGGGTCCCTTCTATGGCTACACCTTC	CASSGQGPFYGYTF
-	11	TRBV6-6	-	TRBJ2-1	TGTGCCAGCAGCTTAAACAATGAGCAGTTCTTC	CASSLNNEQFF
-	13	TRBV7-7	once	TRBJ2-5	TGTGCCAGCAGCTTAACGCGAGGAGAGACCCAGTACTTC	CASSLTRGETQYF
TRBD2	14	TRBV29-1	-	TRBJ2-7	TGCAGCGTTCGTGCGACTAGCAGCGTTCCCGAGCAGTACTTC	CSVRATSSVPEQYF
TRBD1	12	TRBV10-3	-	TRBJ1-2	TGTGCCATTCAACAGGGGGCCTATGGCTACACCTTC	CAIQQGAYGYTF
-	16	TRBV7-9	-	TRBJ2-3	TGTGCCAGCAGCCCGCCCGCAGGTTCTAGCACAGATACGCAGTATTTT	CASSPPAGSSTDTQYF
-	14	TRBV27	few	TRBJ1-1	TGTGCCAGCAGTTTTAACGGGGGTAGCACTGAAGCTTTCTTT	CASSFNGGSTEAFF
TRBD2	13	TRBV5-1	-	TRBJ2-5	TGCGCCAGCAGCAGCGGGACCGAAGAGACCCAGTACTTC	CASSSGTEETQYF
TRBD2	12	TRBV19	once	TRBJ2-7	TGTGCGGCAGCTAGCGGATTTCACGAGCAGTACTTC	CAAASGFHEQYF
TRBD1	14	TRBV27	once	TRBJ2-7	TGTGCCAGCAGGACCCGACAGGGGTATTACGAGCAGTACTTC	CASRTRQGYYEQYF
TRBD1	15	TRBV28	-	TRBJ2-1	TGTGCCAGCAGTTTGACAGGGAGATCCTACAATGAGCAGTTCTTC	CASSLTGRSYNEQFF
-	14	TRBV6-5	-	TRBJ2-1	TGTGCCAGCAGTCCACAATCGATTTACAATGAGCAGTTCTTC	CASSPQSIYNEQFF
-	16	TRBV6-6	-	TRBJ2-4	TGTGCCAGCAGCTACGGACGGACACTAGCCAAAAACATTCAGTACTTC	CASSYGRTLAKNIQYF
-	11	TRBV7-9	-	TRBJ1-2	TGTGCCAGCAGCTTAATTGAGGGCTACACCTTC	CASSLIEGYTF
-	13	TRBV28	-	TRBJ2-7	TGTGCCAGCAGTGGAACAGGGAGAAACGAGCAGTACTTC	CASSGTGRNEQYF
-	13	TRBV9	-	TRBJ1-2	TGTGCCAGCAGCGACGTCCTCACGGTTGGCTACACCTTC	CASSDVLTVGYTF
TRBD2	16	TRBV7-3	-	TRBJ2-3	TGTGCCAGCAGCTCAGGACTAGCGGGGGGGCGGGATACGCAGTATTTT	CASSSGLAGGRDTQYF
TRBD2	16	TRBV5-4	-	TRBJ2-1	TGTGCCAGCAGCTCCCGGACTAGCGGGAGGCCTAATGAGCAGTTCTTC	CASSSRTSGRPNEQFF
-	14	TRBV27	-	TRBJ1-2	TGTGCCAGCAGTTTTTTCGCAGGGCATTATGGCTACACCTTC	CASSFFAGHYGYTF
-	16	TRBV6-1	-	TRBJ2-7	TGTGCCAGCAGTGAAATCCCTGACAGGATGATTGACGAGCAGTACTTC	CASSEIPDRMIDEQYF
TRBD1	12	TRBV27	once	TRBJ1-2	TGTGCCAGCAGTTTGAACAGGGGTGGCTACACCTTC	CASSLNRGGYTF
TRBD2	13	TRBV29-1	once	TRBJ2-4	TGCAGCGTTTTTGTAGCGGGGAAAAACATTCAGTACTTC	CSVFVAGKNIQYF
-	14	TRBV9	-	TRBJ2-7	TGTGCCAGCAGCGTAGGGGGCAAAGCCTACGAGCAGTACTTC	CASSVGGKAYEQYF
TRBD1	14	TRBV5-4	once	TRBJ1-4	TGTGCCAGCAGTGGCCAGGGGGCAAGTGAAAAACTGTTTTTT	CASSGQGASEKLFF
-	15	TRBV27	-	TRBJ2-5	TGTGCCAGCAGTCACCGCCCGCGGGCTGAAGAGACCCAGTACTTC	CASSHRPRAEETQYF
-	16	TRBV27	-	TRBJ2-1	TGTGCCAGCAGATCCCTCGGGACAAACTCCTACAATGAGCAGTTCTTC	CASRSLGTNSYNEQFF
TRBD1	14	TRBV7-6	-	TRBJ1-6	TGTGCCAGCGGTGACAGGGGTTTGAATTCACCCCTCCACTTT	CASGDRGLNSPLHF
-	14	TRBV25-1	-	TRBJ1-4	TGTGCCAGCAGAGACTCAGAAGTTGGTGAAAAACTGTTTTTT	CASRDSEVGEKLFF
TRBD2	17	TRBV4-1	-	TRBJ2-1	TGCGCCAGCAGCCTTACGACCGGGACTAGCGGGGGCAATGAGCAGTTCTTC	CASSLTTGTSGGNEQFF
TRBD1	15	TRBV11-1	-	TRBJ1-6	TGTGCCAGCAGCTGGTCCGGGACAGAGAATTCACCCCTCCACTTT	CASSWSGTENSPLHF
-	14	TRBV6-1	-	TRBJ2-5	TGTGCCAGTTGTTTGGCCCCCCATCAAGAGACCCAGTACTTC	CASCLAPHQETQYF